The 5 T cell receptor beta chains reported below all come from one sample, sequenced in a study of blood T cells in healthy people across ages. With a J-beta primer mix and a sample-barcoded 5' primer, a second PCR ran about 6 to 11 cycles. TCRdb fed the 5' RACE reads into MiXCR, producing one record per CDR3 protein. The profile shows more than 1,000,000 distinct CDR3 sequences, 20% to 25% of them singletons. This sample was also put to use in a study of T cells of mothers and their children.

What was sequenced was blood. These receptors all stem from a girl aged 2 to 10 in good health.

This clonotype was recorded once. This chain connects TRBV20-1 to TRBJ2-1, with 9 bases lining up with TRBD2. Losses at the gene ends were 1 base for V and 5 bases for J; bases not matched to a gene: 9. This CDR3 is 16 amino acids long. CDR1 and CDR2 from the germline V gene are DFQATT and SNEGSKA (reference sequence). The CDR3: CSARGGSGSLDNEQFF. CDR3 DNA sequence: TGCAGTGCTAGAGGTGGTAGCGGGAGTCTCGACAATGAGCAGTTCTTC.

The V gene is TRBV29-1, the J gene TRBJ2-5; 7 nucleotides align to TRBD1. This CDR3 has 13 residues. CDR1 and CDR2 from the germline V gene are SQVTM and ANQGSEA. J lost 1 base, V lost 5 bases, and 4 bases had no gene match. The CDR3 reads CSVIGDSQETQYF. CDR3 sequence (DNA): TGCAGCGTTATCGGGGACAGCCAAGAGACCCAGTACTTC.

This clonotype was counted only a few times. The rearrangement links TRBV7-6 to TRBJ2-5; D not certain. CDR3 size: 12 residues. From germline, CDR1 is SGHVS and CDR2 FNYEAQ. Trimming cost V 4 bases and J 5 bases, with 8 bases left between them. For the CDR3, the DNA is TGTGCCAGCAGCTGGGGATGGGAGACCCAGTACTTC. Translating gives CASSWGWETQYF.

The chain is built from TRBV4-3 and TRBJ2-1; D perhaps matches TRBD2 (5 bases). V was trimmed by 1 base and J by 8 bases, leaving 21 bases between them. CDR3 length equals 17 residues. Germline V lookup: CDR1 LGHNA, CDR2 YSLEER. The CDR3 DNA reads as TGCGCCAGCAGCCAAGCCCTGGACTCGATACCTGAGGATGAGCAGTTCTTC. This sequence encodes CASSQALDSIPEDEQFF.

This clonotype was seen more than once but under ten times. V usage is TRBV7-9 and J usage is TRBJ1-4; D is possibly TRBD1 (5 bases). CDR3 length equals 15 residues. Germline CDR1 is SEHNR and CDR2 is FQNEAQ (reference sequence). V was shortened by 1 base and J by 7 bases, with 13 bases between the two germline ends. The CDR3 sequence is CASSLVQGTGEKLFF. The CDR3 coding sequence is TGTGCCAGCAGCTTAGTCCAGGGAACAGGTGAAAAACTGTTTTTT.